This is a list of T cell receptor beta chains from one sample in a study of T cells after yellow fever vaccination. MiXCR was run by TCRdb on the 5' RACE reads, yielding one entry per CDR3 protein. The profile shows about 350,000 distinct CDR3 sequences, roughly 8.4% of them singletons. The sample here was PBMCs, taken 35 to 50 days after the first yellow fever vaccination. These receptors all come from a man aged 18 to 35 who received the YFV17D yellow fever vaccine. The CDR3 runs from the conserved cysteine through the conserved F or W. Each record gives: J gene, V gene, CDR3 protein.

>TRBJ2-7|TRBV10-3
CAISDSGGYEQYF
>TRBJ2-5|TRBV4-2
CASSSGTQQETQYF
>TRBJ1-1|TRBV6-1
CASSSPRVRYTEAFF
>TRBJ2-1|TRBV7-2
CASSLLGLTTYNEQFF
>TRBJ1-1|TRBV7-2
CASSFIRAEAFF
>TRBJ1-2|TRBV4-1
CASSQGMLTGETHGYTF
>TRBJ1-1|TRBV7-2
CASRSGGNTEAFF
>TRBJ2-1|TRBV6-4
CASSVSGLRPYNEQFF
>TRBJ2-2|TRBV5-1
CASSLDGPGELFF
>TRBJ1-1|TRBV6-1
CASSPTGGRTEAFF
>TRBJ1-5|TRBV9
CASSVSGLSNQPQHF
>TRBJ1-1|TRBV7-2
CASSLRRTDMNTEAFF
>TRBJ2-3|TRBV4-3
CASSLTAEGSDTQYF
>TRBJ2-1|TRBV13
CASSWIGTSGGADLSYNEQFF
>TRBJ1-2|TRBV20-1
CSAESLNYGYTF
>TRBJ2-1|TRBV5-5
CASSQKTGWAAKFF
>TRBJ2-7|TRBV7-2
CASSRTGQGISYEQYF
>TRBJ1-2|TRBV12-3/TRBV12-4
CASSSQGTTNYGYTF
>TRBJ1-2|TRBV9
CASSVSPGGYTF
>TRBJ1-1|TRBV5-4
CASSLNRGANTEAFF
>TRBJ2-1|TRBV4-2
CASSQRDRGVDEQFF
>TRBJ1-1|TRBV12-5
CASGLWARTEAFF
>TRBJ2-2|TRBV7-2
CASSLEVLAGRAGELFF
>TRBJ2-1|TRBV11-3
CASSPPGLSNEQFF
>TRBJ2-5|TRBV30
CAWRGQGDYRETQYF
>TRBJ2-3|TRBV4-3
CASSQEILAGGPVGDTQYF
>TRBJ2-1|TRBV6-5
CASSTGSREQFF